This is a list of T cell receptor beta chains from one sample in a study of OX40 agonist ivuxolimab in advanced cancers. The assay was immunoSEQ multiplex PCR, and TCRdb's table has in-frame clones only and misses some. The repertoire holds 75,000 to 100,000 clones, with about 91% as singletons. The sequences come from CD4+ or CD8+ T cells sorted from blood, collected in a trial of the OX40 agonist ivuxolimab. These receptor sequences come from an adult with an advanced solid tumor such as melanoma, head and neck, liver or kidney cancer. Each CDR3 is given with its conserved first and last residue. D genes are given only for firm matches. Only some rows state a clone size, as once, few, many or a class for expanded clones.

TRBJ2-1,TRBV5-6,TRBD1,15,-,TGTGCCAGCAGCTCCCGGACAGGGACCTACAATGAGCAGTTCTTC,CASSSRTGTYNEQFF
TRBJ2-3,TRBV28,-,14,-,TGTGCCAGCAGCGTCCGGGGGCGCCCAGATACGCAGTATTTT,CASSVRGRPDTQYF
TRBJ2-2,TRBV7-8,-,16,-,TGTGCCAGCAGCTCCGGGGCGGGTCGGGGCACCGGGGAGCTGTTTTTT,CASSSGAGRGTGELFF
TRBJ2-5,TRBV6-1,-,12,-,TGTGCCAGCAGTGTGTTGGGGGAGACCCAGTACTTC,CASSVLGETQYF
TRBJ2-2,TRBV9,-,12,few,TGTGCCAGCAGCGGCCCTATGGGGGAGCTGTTTTTT,CASSGPMGELFF
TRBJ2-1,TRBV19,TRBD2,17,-,TGTGCCAGTAATCCCACCTGGGGACTAGCGGTGATCGATGAGCAGTTCTTC,CASNPTWGLAVIDEQFF
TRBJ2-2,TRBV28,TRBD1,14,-,TGTGCCAGCGGCACCCCGGGACAGACCGGGGAGCTGTTTTTT,CASGTPGQTGELFF
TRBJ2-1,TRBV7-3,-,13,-,TGTGCCAGCAGCTGGCAAGTCTACAATGAGCAGTTCTTC,CASSWQVYNEQFF
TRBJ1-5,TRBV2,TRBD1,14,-,TGTGCCAGCGGTAGACAGGGGCTCCCTCAGCCCCAGCATTTT,CASGRQGLPQPQHF
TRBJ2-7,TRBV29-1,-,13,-,TGCAGCGTTGAAGGAGAATTCTCCTACGAGCAGTACTTC,CSVEGEFSYEQYF
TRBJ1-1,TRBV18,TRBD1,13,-,TGTGCCAGCTCACCTCTCACAGGGGCTGAAGCTTTCTTT,CASSPLTGAEAFF
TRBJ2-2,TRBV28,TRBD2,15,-,TGTGCCAGCAGGGGAGGGACTAGTGGATTCGGGGAGCTGTTTTTT,CASRGGTSGFGELFF
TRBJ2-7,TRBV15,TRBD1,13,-,TGTGCCACCAGCGGTCACAGGGGGGTGGAGCAGTACTTC,CATSGHRGVEQYF
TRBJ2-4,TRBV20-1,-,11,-,TGCAGTGCTAGGGCTGTATTCATTCAGTACTTC,CSARAVFIQYF
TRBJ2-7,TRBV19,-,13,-,TGTGCCAGTAGTATTGGGGGGCAGAACGAGCAGTACTTC,CASSIGGQNEQYF
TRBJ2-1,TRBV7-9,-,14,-,TGTGCCAGCAGCTTAAACGGGAAGGAAGTTGAGCAGTTCTTC,CASSLNGKEVEQFF
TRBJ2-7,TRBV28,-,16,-,TGTGCCAGCAGTTTCGGATCGGCAGGGAGTCCCTACGAGCAGTACTTC,CASSFGSAGSPYEQYF
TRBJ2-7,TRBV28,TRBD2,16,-,TGTGCCAGCAGTCCCCATGGGACTAGCGGGAGGGCCGGGCAGTACTTC,CASSPHGTSGRAGQYF
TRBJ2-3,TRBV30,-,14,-,TGTGCCTGGAGTAGCGGGACAGGCACAGATACGCAGTATTTT,CAWSSGTGTDTQYF
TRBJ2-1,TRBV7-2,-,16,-,TGTGCCAGCAGCTTAGGGCTAGTGAGGTCCTACAATGAGCAGTTCTTC,CASSLGLVRSYNEQFF
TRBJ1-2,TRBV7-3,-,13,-,TGTGCCAGCAGCTTAACGGGGGCGGAAGGCTACACCTTC,CASSLTGAEGYTF
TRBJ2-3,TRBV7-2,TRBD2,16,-,TGTGCCAGCAGCTCCAATAGCGGGAGGATCCCCGATACGCAGTATTTT,CASSSNSGRIPDTQYF
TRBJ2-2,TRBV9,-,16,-,TGTGCCAGCAGCTCTCATACAGGACTAAACACCGGGGAGCTGTTTTTT,CASSSHTGLNTGELFF
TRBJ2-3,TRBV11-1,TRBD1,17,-,TGTGCCAGCAGCGGGGGATCGGCCAGGGGGCGCGGAGATACGCAGTATTTT,CASSGGSARGRGDTQYF
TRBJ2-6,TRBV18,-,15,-,TGTGCCAGCTCACCACTTGCGGGAAGATCGGTCGTCCTGACTTTC,CASSPLAGRSVVLTF
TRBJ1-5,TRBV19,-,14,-,TGTGCCAGTAGTCTCAGAGATAGCAATCAGCCCCAGCATTTT,CASSLRDSNQPQHF
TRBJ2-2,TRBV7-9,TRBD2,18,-,TGTGCCAGCAGCCCGCCCCTGACTAGCGGGAGAAGTACCGGGGAGCTGTTTTTT,CASSPPLTSGRSTGELFF
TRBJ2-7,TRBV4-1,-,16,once,TGCGCCAGCAGCCCAAGATCAGTGGAGAGTGCCTACGAGCAGTACTTC,CASSPRSVESAYEQYF